The 23 T cell receptor beta chains below come from one sample, sequenced in a study of T cell clonality in common variable immunodeficiency. Clones were read by immunoSEQ multiplex PCR, and TCRdb kept only the in-frame ones, dropping some. The sample has about 52,000 clones, none seen only once. Sequences were obtained from peripheral blood mononuclear cells. The receptors were sampled from a person aged 18 to 70 in good health.

In its sample, this clone was seen many times. The read ends 3 residues before the CDR3 terminus; that terminus is restored from the germline J gene. This chain links TRBV10-3 with TRBJ2-1; TRBD2 matches 10 bases. The CDR3 covers 15 residues. V dropped 3 bases and J dropped 5; count of bases not matched to a gene: 4. Per the germline V gene, CDR1 is ENHRY and CDR2 is SYGVKD. CDR3 in amino acids: CAISDRTSGDNEQFF. Partial CDR3 DNA: TGTGCCATCAGTGATCGGACTAGCGGAGACAATGAG.

This clone was observed a few times. Read coverage stops 3 residues before the CDR3 terminus; the germline J gene supplies the remainder. This chain joins TRBV5-1 and TRBJ2-3; tentative D call: TRBD1 (6 bases). Per the germline V gene, CDR1 is SGHRS and CDR2 is YFSETQ. This CDR3 spans 14 amino acids. The CDR3 sequence is CASSYDRTQETQYF. The sequenced part of the CDR3 DNA is TGCGCCAGCAGCTATGACAGGACTCAAGAGACG.

This clone was seen ten or more times. Sequencing ends 3 residues short of the CDR3 end; the germline J gene provides the rest. The chain links TRBV12-3 or TRBV12-4 to TRBJ2-1; D remains ambiguous. Between the trimmed V and J ends, which lost 6 bases and 4 bases, there was a span of 10 bases. The CDR3 has 13 residues. Partial CDR3 DNA: TGTGCCAGCAGCCCTCCCCCGTACAATGAG. This sequence encodes CASSPPPYNE. The full CDR3 protein is CASSPPPYNEQFF.

This clone was counted many times. The read ends 3 residues shy of where the CDR3 ends; the end is completed using the germline J gene. The chain carries TRBV7-2 and TRBJ1-2; no firm D call. CDR3 length: 12 amino acids. From germline, CDR1 is SGHTA and CDR2 FQGNSA. The sequenced CDR3 bases are TGTGCCAGCAGCTTAGAGGGTTGGGGC. Encoded protein: CASSLEGWG. The entire CDR3 protein reads CASSLEGWGYTF. Drawing the rest from reference TRBV7-2 and TRBJ1-2, the complete variable domain is GAGVSQSPSNKVTEKGKDVELRCDPISGHTALYWYRQSLGQGLEFLIYFQGNSAPDKSGLPSDRFSAERTGGSVSTLTIQRTQQEDSAVYLCASSLEGWGYTFGSGTRLTVV.

This clone was seen at least ten times. The DNA read from the CDR3 is TGCAGCTCCGGGGGGGAGAGGACG. This sequence encodes CSSGGERT. The CDR3 in its entirety is CSSGGERTQYF. The chain carries TRBV29-1 and TRBJ2-3; 8 bases are shared with TRBD2. The read terminates 3 residues before the CDR3 end, so the remaining end is supplied by the germline J gene. This CDR3 spans 11 amino acids. CDR1 SQVTM and CDR2 ANQGSEA come from the germline V gene.

In this sample, this clone turned up many times. Read data end 3 residues before the CDR3 end; the end is taken from the germline J gene. The chain couples TRBV19 to TRBJ2-2, with TRBD2 matching over 8 bases. Germline V gene data show CDR1 as LNHDA and CDR2 as SQIVND (reference sequence). This CDR3 has 12 amino acids. Trimming cost V 10 bases and J 7 bases; bases outside gene matches: 5. CDR3 DNA, as far as it was read: TGTGCCACCTGGCGGGGGGACGGGGAG. Protein product: CATWRGDGE. The CDR3 reads in full as CATWRGDGELFF.

This clone was observed many times. The CDR3 goes on 3 residues after the read ends, and that part is filled in from the germline J gene. The J gene is TRBJ2-7, the V gene TRBV6-2 or TRBV6-3, with TRBD2 identical over 9 bases. The germline V gene encodes CDR1 MNHEY and CDR2 SVGEGT. Trimming removed 2 bases from V and 2 bases from J; junction bases left unmatched: 7. CDR3 length: 16 amino acids. The DNA read from the CDR3 is TGTGCCAGCAGTTACGACTTTCTAGCGGGGCCCTACGAG. Translation gives CASSYDFLAGPYE. The full CDR3 protein is CASSYDFLAGPYEQYF.

Many counts were recorded for this clone. The CDR3 end is not reached by the read, which stops 3 residues before it; the germline J gene fills it in. This chain joins TRBV11-2 and TRBJ2-2, with D uncertain. The CDR3 totals 15 residues. Deletions cut 7 bases from V and 0 bases from J, with 12 bases between. Per the germline V gene, CDR1 is SGHAT and CDR2 is FQNNGV. Partial CDR3 DNA: TGTGCCAGCACTTCTTTAGCAGCGAACACCGGGGAG. Encoded protein: CASTSLAANTGE. The entire CDR3 is CASTSLAANTGELFF.

This clone showed up many times. The CDR3 bases that were read are TGTGCCAGCAGTTACGGGACAGGGGGCTACGAG. This translates into CASSYGTGGYE. The full CDR3 is CASSYGTGGYEQYF. This chain joins TRBV6-2 or TRBV6-3 and TRBJ2-7; 11 positions agree with TRBD1. The read falls 3 residues short of the CDR3 end, and the missing part is taken from the germline J gene. The CDR3 contains 14 residues. J gave up 3 bases and V 2 bases, and 0 bases lay outside the gene matches. Looked up from germline, CDR1 is MNHEY and CDR2 is SVGEGT.

This clone has at least ten counts. Read coverage stops 3 residues before the CDR3 terminus; the germline J gene supplies the remainder. The rearrangement uses TRBV19 and TRBJ2-1; 11 bases fit TRBD2. CDR3 size: 15 residues. Germline lookup yields CDR1 LNHDA and CDR2 SQIVND (reference sequence). The V segment lost 6 bases and the J segment 8 bases; nucleotides outside the gene matches: 9. CDR3 bases read: TGTGCCAGTAGACCCCGACTAGCGGGGATCTATGAG. Encoded protein: CASRPRLAGIYE. The CDR3, in full, reads CASRPRLAGIYEQFF.

This clone was seen a few times. The missing CDR3 end, 3 residues past where the read stops, is filled in from the germline J gene. The chain uses TRBV18 and TRBJ1-2; no firm D call. Germline V gives CDR1 KGHSH, CDR2 LQKENI. This CDR3 is 15 amino acids long. CDR3 in amino acids: CASSREGLAKNDYTF. The sequenced part of the CDR3 DNA is TGTGCCAGCTCAAGGGAGGGCCTAGCCAAGAATGAC.

This clone showed up many times. The CDR3 end lies 3 residues beyond the end of the read and is filled in from the germline J gene. The chain carries TRBV12-3 or TRBV12-4 and TRBJ2-7; 8 bases are a match to TRBD1. The trim removed 6 bases at V and 6 bases at J, leaving 13 bases unmatched. CDR3 length: 15 residues. CDR3 sequence reads: CASSRWTGIPREQYF. The part of the CDR3 DNA that was read is TGTGCCAGCAGCCGATGGACAGGGATCCCACGCGAG.

There are many counts of this clone. Read coverage stops 3 residues before the CDR3 terminus; the germline J gene supplies the remainder. The chain carries TRBV7-2 and TRBJ2-2; the D gene is possibly TRBD1 (6 bases). This CDR3 comprises 15 residues. In germline, CDR1 is SGHTA, CDR2 FQGNSA. The V end was cut by 5 bases, the J end by 7 bases, with 17 bases between. CDR3 region: CASSQGLVEVGELFF. The sequenced part of the CDR3 DNA is TGTGCCAGCAGCCAGGGGCTAGTGGAAGTCGGGGAG.

The table lists this clone with many counts. From the germline J gene comes the end of the CDR3, since the read stops 3 residues before it. The V call is TRBV7-2, the J call TRBJ2-2; no firm D call. The germline V and J ends were trimmed by 0 bases and 5 bases, with 13 bases remaining between them. The germline CDR1 and CDR2 sequences are SGHTA and FQGNSA. The CDR3 is made up of 16 amino acids. The CDR3: CASSLAAGYLTGELFF. CDR3 DNA (partial): TGTGCCAGCAGCTTAGCTGCCGGGTACCTTACCGGGGAG.

This clone was counted ten times or more. The DNA ends 3 residues before the CDR3 does, and the rest of the CDR3 is filled in from the germline J gene. This sequence joins TRBV29-1 and TRBJ2-1; 9 nucleotides align to TRBD1. Germline V lookup: CDR1 SQVTM, CDR2 ANQGSEA. J gave up 4 bases and V 3 bases, and 7 bases lay outside the gene matches. The CDR3 contains 15 residues. The CDR3 loop reads CSVDSQGALYNEQFF. The DNA read from the CDR3 is TGCAGCGTTGACTCACAGGGGGCCCTATACAATGAG.

By sample share, this clone is medium-sized. The read finishes 3 residues shy of the CDR3 end, and the germline J gene is used to complete it. V usage is TRBV10-3 and J usage is TRBJ2-1; 13 bases match TRBD2. Germline loops: CDR1 ENHRY, CDR2 SYGVKD. J gave up 3 bases and V 7 bases, and 3 bases lay outside the gene matches. The CDR3 contains 15 residues. The DNA read from the CDR3 is TGTGCCATCACTGGACTAGCGGGAGTCTACAATGAG. Protein product: CAITGLAGVYNE. The entire CDR3 protein reads CAITGLAGVYNEQFF.

This clone was observed many times. The read ends 3 residues before the CDR3 terminus; that terminus is restored from the germline J gene. The chain recombines TRBV12-3 or TRBV12-4 with TRBJ2-5; D tentatively fits TRBD1 or TRBD2 (6 bases each). V lost 3 bases and J lost 4, with 18 bases in between. The CDR3 has 16 residues. The sequenced CDR3 bases are TGTGCCAGCAGTTTTCAAGCCACAGGGAGGAGAGAGACC. This encodes CASSFQATGRRET. The full CDR3 protein is CASSFQATGRRETQYF.

There are many counts of this clone. The read is 3 residues too short to cover the CDR3 end, so that end is filled in from the germline J gene. This chain uses TRBV12-3 or TRBV12-4 with TRBJ2-2; 8 bases line up with TRBD1. The CDR3 is 15 residues long. V dropped 6 bases and J dropped 6; count of bases not matched to a gene: 9. Incomplete CDR3 DNA: TGTGCCAGCAGGCCAGACAGGGGCGACGCCGGGGAG. It yields the protein CASRPDRGDAGE. The whole CDR3 sequence is CASRPDRGDAGELFF.

In this sample, this clone turned up many times. The read finishes 3 residues shy of the CDR3 end, and the germline J gene is used to complete it. This chain connects TRBV2 to TRBJ1-2; 8 nucleotides agree with TRBD1. V lost 6 bases and J lost 6; bases outside the gene matches: 6. The CDR3 consists of 13 residues. Germline CDR1 is SNHLY and CDR2 is FYNNEI. The CDR3 loop is CASRDRDGNGYTF. CDR3 DNA, as far as it was read: TGTGCCAGCAGGGACAGGGATGGGAATGGC. The full variable domain, completed using reference TRBV2 and TRBJ1-2, is EPEVTQTPSHQVTQMGQEVILRCVPISNHLYFYWYRQILGQKVEFLVSFYNNEISEKSEIFDDQFSVERPDGSNFTLKIRSTKLEDSAMYFCASRDRDGNGYTFGSGTRLTVV.

Concerning this clone: Read coverage stops 3 residues before the CDR3 terminus; the germline J gene supplies the remainder. The chain is built from TRBV20-1 and TRBJ1-1; TRBD1 aligns across 8 bases. Germline CDR1 and CDR2: DFQATT and SNEGSKA (reference sequence). The J segment lost 4 bases and the V segment lost 4 bases, leaving 8 bases of the junction unmatched. The CDR3 contains 14 residues. This CDR3 reads CSAKGQGGGTEAFF. The DNA read from the CDR3 is TGCAGTGCTAAAGGACAGGGAGGTGGCACTGAA.

The table lists this clone with many counts. The read stops 3 residues short of the end of the CDR3; the missing end is completed from the germline J gene. V is TRBV6-2 or TRBV6-3 and J is TRBJ2-2; TRBD1 aligns across 11 bases. CDR1 and CDR2 (germline): MNHEY, SVGEGT. The CDR3 loop spans 15 amino acids. Trimming cost V 4 bases and J 3 bases; bases outside gene matches: 1. The CDR3 bases that were read are TGTGCCAGCAGTTTGGGACAGGGGGACACCGGGGAG. This encodes CASSLGQGDTGE. The entire CDR3 sequence reads CASSLGQGDTGELFF.

In this sample, this clone turned up a few times. Read sequence stops 3 residues before the CDR3 end, and the germline J gene provides the missing end. The V gene is TRBV20-1, the J gene TRBJ2-1, with TRBD2 as a possible D gene (6 bases). Per the germline V gene, CDR1 is DFQATT and CDR2 is SNEGSKA (reference sequence). The CDR3 totals 15 residues. V dropped 2 bases and J dropped 7 bases, with 18 bases sitting between them. CDR3 DNA, as far as it was read: TGCAGTGCTAGAACCGGGACTCCTCCCTCTAATGAG. Protein: CSARTGTPPSNE. The whole CDR3 is CSARTGTPPSNEQFF.

This clone was seen many times. From the germline J gene comes the end of the CDR3, since the read stops 3 residues before it. The V gene is TRBV29-1, the J gene TRBJ2-5, with D hard to call. Germline V lookup: CDR1 SQVTM, CDR2 ANQGSEA. The V gene lost 6 bases and the J gene lost 5 bases, with 10 bases spanning the gap. The CDR3 contains 11 residues. The CDR3 region is CSVLFRETQYF. The part of the CDR3 DNA that was read is TGCAGCGTCTTATTTCGTGAGACC.